This TCR beta chain was identified in a study of OX40 agonist ivuxolimab in advanced cancers. Germline V gives CDR1 MDHEN, CDR2 SYDVKM. The trim removed 7 bases at V and 2 bases at J, leaving 9 bases unmatched. The CDR3 runs to 16 residues. Sequenced by immunoSEQ multiplex PCR; TCRdb stores in-frame clones only, minus some. This sample has roughly 91,000 clones; 90% to 97% occur once, and the top ten carry 2%. This receptor was obtained from an adult with an advanced solid tumor such as melanoma, head and neck, liver or kidney cancer. J is TRBJ2-7 and V is TRBV28, with TRBD2 matching over 12 bases. This specimen consisted of CD4+ or CD8+ T cells sorted from blood, obtained in a trial of the OX40 agonist ivuxolimab. The DNA for the CDR3 is TGTGCCAGCAAACCCGGACTAGCGGGAAGGGCCTACGAGCAGTACTTC. Translated: CASKPGLAGRAYEQYF.